This T cell receptor (beta chain) stems from a study of blood T cells in healthy people across ages. A second 7 to 11 cycle PCR used barcoded and J-beta primers. TCRdb recomputed calls from the 5' RACE reads with MiXCR, one row per CDR3 protein. The table shows hundreds of thousands of distinct CDR3 sequences, with more than 45% occurring only once. Concerning this clonotype: What it binds is unknown.

Overall study findings and caveats: Strong correlation existed between TCR beta diversity and naive T cell percentage. Unsorted PBMCs ruled out conclusive naive versus antigen-experienced comparison. A greater number of naive CD4+ cells and higher diversity distinguished long-lived donors from aged donors.

Sequenced material: blood. This clonotype was obtained from a woman aged 80 or over in good health.

Here the CDR3 DNA reads TGTGCCAGCAGATTTACAGGGAACACTGAAGCTTTCTTT. This gives the protein CASRFTGNTEAFF. The chain uses TRBV7-2 and TRBJ1-1; D is possibly TRBD1 (5 bases). Germline CDR1 and CDR2: SGHTA and FQGNSA. V lost 6 bases and J 1 base, leaving 9 bases between the germline ends. The CDR3 totals 13 residues.